The sequence of this T cell receptor beta chain was determined in a study of blood T cell repertoires in COVID-19. Cohorts were determined from participant-reported clinical history. The authors' processing: Scientists estimated how many nucleated cells there were by amplifying reference gene primers. Assay: immunoSEQ multiplex PCR; the TCRdb copy retains only in-frame clones and omits some. The V and J calls and clone size were taken over from that table, and D and trimming were inferred from the DNA. The sample carries 200,000 to 300,000 clones, about nine tenths recorded once. CDR1 SGHRS and CDR2 YFSETQ come from the germline V gene. V was pared by 4 bases and J by 7 bases, with 3 bases of the junction left unmatched. The CDR3 consists of 14 residues.

The chain combines TRBV5-1 with TRBJ1-4, with 11 bases that match TRBD1. The receptor's source is a woman aged 18-29 years who had recovered from COVID-19. The sequencing input was PBMCs or T cells enriched from blood (not recorded which). In nucleotides, the CDR3 is TGCGCCAGCAGCCCCGGGACAGGGGGTGAAAAACTGTTTTTT. It encodes CASSPGTGGEKLFF. Full variable domain (rest looked up from reference TRBV5-1 and TRBJ1-4): KAGVTQTPRYLIKTRGQQVTLSCSPISGHRSVSWYQQTPGQGLQFLFEYFSETQRNKGNFPGRFSGRQFSNSRSEMNVSTLELGDSALYLCASSPGTGGEKLFFGSGTQLSVL.